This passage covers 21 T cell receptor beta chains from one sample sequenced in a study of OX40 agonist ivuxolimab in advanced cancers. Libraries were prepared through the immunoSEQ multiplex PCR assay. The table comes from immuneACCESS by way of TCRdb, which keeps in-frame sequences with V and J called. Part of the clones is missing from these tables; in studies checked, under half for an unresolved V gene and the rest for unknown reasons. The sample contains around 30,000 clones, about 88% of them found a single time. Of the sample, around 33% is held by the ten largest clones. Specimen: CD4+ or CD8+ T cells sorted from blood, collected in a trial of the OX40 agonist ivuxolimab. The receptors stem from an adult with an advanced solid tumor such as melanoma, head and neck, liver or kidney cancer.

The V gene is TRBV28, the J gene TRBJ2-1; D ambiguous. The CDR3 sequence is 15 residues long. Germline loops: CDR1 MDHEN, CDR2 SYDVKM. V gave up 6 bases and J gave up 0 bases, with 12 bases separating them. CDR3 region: CASSFGWSSYNEQFF. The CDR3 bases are TGTGCCAGCAGCTTCGGGTGGAGCTCCTACAATGAGCAGTTCTTC.

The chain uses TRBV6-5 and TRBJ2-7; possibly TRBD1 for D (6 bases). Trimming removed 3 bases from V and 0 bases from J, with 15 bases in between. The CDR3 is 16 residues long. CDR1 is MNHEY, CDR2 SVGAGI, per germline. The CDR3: CASSYSPRTVSYEQYF. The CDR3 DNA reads TGTGCCAGCAGTTATAGCCCCCGGACAGTCTCCTACGAGCAGTACTTC.

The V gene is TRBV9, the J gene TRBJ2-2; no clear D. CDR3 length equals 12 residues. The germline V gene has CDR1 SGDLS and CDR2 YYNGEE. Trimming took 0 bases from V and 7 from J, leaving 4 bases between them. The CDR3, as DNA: TGTGCCAGCAGCGTAGGGAACGGGGAGCTGTTTTTT. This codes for CASSVGNGELFF. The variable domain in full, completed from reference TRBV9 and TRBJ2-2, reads DSGVTQTPKHLITATGQRVTLRCSPRSGDLSVYWYQQSLDQGLQFLIQYYNGEERAKGNILERFSAQQFPDLHSELNLSSLELGDSALYFCASSVGNGELFFGEGSRLTVL.

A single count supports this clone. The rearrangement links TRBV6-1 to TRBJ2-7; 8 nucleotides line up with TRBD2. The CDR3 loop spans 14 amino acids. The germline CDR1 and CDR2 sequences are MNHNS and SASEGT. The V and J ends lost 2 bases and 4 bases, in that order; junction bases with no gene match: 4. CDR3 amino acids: CASSERGGAYEQYF. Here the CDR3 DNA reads TGTGCCAGCAGTGAACGGGGGGGGGCGTACGAGCAGTACTTC.

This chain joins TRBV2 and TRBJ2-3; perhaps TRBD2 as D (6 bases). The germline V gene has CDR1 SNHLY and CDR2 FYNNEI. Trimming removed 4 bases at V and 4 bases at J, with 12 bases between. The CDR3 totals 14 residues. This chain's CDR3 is CASSGGGNSDTQYF. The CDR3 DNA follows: TGTGCCAGCAGTGGAGGCGGGAACTCAGATACGCAGTATTTT.

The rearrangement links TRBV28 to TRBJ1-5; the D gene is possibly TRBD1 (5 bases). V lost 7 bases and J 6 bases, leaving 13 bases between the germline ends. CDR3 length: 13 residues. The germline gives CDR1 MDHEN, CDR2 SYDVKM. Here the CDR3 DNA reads TGTGCCAGCAATCGGGGGGTAGGTCAGCCCCAGCATTTT. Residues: CASNRGVGQPQHF.

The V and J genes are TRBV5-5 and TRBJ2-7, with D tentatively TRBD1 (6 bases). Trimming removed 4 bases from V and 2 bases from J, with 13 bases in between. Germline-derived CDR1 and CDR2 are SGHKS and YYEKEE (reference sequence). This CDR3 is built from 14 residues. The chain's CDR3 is CASSEWDTPYEQYF. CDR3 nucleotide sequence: TGTGCCAGCAGCGAATGGGACACTCCCTACGAGCAGTACTTC.

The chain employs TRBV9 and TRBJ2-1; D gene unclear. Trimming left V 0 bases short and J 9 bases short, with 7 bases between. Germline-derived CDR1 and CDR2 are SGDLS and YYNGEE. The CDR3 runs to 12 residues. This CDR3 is CASSVASAEQFF. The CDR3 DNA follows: TGTGCCAGCAGCGTAGCTTCGGCTGAGCAGTTCTTC.

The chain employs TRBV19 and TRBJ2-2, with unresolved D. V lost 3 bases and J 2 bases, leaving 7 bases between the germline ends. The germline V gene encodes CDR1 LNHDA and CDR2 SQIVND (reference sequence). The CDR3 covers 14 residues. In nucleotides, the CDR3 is TGTGCCAGTAGTATTGGGCCCAACACCGGGGAGCTGTTTTTT. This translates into CASSIGPNTGELFF.

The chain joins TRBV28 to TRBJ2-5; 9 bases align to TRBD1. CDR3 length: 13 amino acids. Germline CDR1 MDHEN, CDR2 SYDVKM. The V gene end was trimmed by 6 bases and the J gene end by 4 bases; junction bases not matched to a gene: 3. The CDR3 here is CASSPTGGETQYF. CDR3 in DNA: TGTGCCAGCAGCCCGACAGGGGGAGAGACCCAGTACTTC.

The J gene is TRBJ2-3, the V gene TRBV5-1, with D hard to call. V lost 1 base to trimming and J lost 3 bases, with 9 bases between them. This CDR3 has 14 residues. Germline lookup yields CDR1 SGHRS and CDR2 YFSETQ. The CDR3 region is CASSLYRATDTQYF. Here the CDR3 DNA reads TGCGCCAGCAGCTTGTATCGGGCTACAGATACGCAGTATTTT. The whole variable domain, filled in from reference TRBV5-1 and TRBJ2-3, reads KAGVTQTPRYLIKTRGQQVTLSCSPISGHRSVSWYQQTPGQGLQFLFEYFSETQRNKGNFPGRFSGRQFSNSRSEMNVSTLELGDSALYLCASSLYRATDTQYFGPGTRLTVL.

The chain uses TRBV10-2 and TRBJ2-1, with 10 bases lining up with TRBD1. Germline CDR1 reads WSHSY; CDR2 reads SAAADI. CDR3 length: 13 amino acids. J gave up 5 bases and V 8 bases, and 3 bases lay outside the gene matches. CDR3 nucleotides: TGCGCCAGCGGGACAGGGGATAACAATGAGCAGTTCTTC. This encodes CASGTGDNNEQFF.

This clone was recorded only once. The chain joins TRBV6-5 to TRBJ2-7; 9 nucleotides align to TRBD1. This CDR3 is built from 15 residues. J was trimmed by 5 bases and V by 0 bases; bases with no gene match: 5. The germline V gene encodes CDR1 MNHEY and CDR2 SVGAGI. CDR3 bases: TGTGCCAGCAGTTACTCCGGGACAGGGCTCAACGAGCAGTACTTC. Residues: CASSYSGTGLNEQYF.

CDR3 sequence reads: CASSPKPGQLNSPLHF. The CDR3 nucleotides read TGCGCCAGCAGCCCGAAACCGGGACAGCTCAATTCACCCCTCCACTTT. The V call is TRBV4-1, the J call TRBJ1-6; TRBD1 agrees at 7 bases. The germline gives CDR1 MGHRA, CDR2 YSYEKL. The CDR3 is 16 amino acids. J was trimmed by 7 bases and V by 4 bases; bases with no gene match: 10.

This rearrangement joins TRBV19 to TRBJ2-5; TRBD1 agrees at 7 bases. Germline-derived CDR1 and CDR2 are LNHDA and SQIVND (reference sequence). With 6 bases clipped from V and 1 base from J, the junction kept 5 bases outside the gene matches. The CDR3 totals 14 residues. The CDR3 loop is CASRADRVQETQYF. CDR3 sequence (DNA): TGTGCCAGTAGGGCTGACAGGGTCCAAGAGACCCAGTACTTC.

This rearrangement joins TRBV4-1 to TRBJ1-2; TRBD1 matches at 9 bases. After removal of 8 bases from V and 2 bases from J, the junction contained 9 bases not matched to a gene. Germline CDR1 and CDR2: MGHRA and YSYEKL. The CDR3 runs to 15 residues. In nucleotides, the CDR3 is TGCGCCAGCTCTCAAGGGGGACAGGGAAACTATGGCTACACCTTC. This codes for CASSQGGQGNYGYTF.

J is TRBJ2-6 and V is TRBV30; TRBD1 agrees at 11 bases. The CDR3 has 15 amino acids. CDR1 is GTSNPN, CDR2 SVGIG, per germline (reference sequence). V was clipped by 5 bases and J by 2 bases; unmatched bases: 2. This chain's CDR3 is CAWGQGAAGANVLTF. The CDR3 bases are TGTGCCTGGGGACAGGGGGCGGCTGGGGCCAACGTCCTGACTTTC.

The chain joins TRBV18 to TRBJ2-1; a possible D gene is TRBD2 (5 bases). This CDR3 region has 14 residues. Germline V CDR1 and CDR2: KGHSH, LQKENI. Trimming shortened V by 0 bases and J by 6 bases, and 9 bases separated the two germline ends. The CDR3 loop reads CASSPPGSSNEQFF. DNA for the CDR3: TGTGCCAGCTCACCACCGGGGAGTAGCAATGAGCAGTTCTTC.

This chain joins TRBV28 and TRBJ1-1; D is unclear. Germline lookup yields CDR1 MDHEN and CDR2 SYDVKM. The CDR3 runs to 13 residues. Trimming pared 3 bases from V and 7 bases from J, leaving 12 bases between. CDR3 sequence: CASSLSVPFEAFF. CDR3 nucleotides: TGTGCCAGCAGTTTGTCGGTTCCGTTTGAAGCTTTCTTT.

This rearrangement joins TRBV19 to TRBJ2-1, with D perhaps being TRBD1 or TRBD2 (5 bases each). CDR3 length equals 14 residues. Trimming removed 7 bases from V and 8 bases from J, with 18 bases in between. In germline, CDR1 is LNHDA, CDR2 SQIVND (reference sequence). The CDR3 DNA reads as TGTGCCAGTAAAGGGGAGCCCCCCGGGCATGAGCAGTTCTTC. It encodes CASKGEPPGHEQFF.

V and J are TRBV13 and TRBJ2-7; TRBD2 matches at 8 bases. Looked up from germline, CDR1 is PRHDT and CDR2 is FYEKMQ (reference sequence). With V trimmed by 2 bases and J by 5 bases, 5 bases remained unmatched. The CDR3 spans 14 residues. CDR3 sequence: CASSLKREGDEQYF. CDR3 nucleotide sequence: TGTGCCAGCAGCTTAAAACGGGAGGGAGACGAGCAGTACTTC.